Each of the 19 T cell receptor beta chains below was sequenced from the same sample in a study of post-analysis software for immune sequencing data. General study points: In patients, TRBV5-6, TRBV5-1 and TRBV20-1 belonged to 4 or 5 TRBV segments found more frequently than in controls.

No cognate antigen is known for these TCRs. Tagging with unique molecular identifiers was a feature of the TCR beta cDNA libraries. TCRdb ran MiXCR on the PCR reads and lists one entry per CDR3 protein. The table has around 200,000 distinct CDR3 sequences, approximately 28% seen once. Sequenced input: blood. The receptors come from a girl between 2 and 17 years old with multiple sclerosis.

The genes are TRBV20-1 and TRBJ1-1; D remains unclear. Germline V gene sequence: CDR1 DFQATT, CDR2 SNEGSKA (reference sequence). The CDR3 is made up of 16 amino acids. V lost 5 bases and J 11 bases, leaving 30 bases between the germline ends. The CDR3 sequence: CSAWWPGLRSGLIAFF. The CDR3 nucleotides read TGCAGTGCTTGGTGGCCGGGTCTTAGGAGTGGGCTGATCGCTTTCTTT.

This clonotype occurred once. A read error may explain this, as a much larger clone is one base away. V is TRBV20-1 and J is TRBJ2-2; tentatively, D is TRBD2 (6 bases). This CDR3 has 14 amino acids. CDR1 and CDR2 from the germline V gene are DFQATT and SNEGSKA (reference sequence). The CDR3 reads CSAPLAGGTGERFF. The CDR3 region has the DNA TGCAGTGCTCCTCTTGCCGGCGGGACCGGGGAGCGGTTTTTT.

The chain joins TRBV29-1 to TRBJ2-3; D uncertain. Germline CDR1 reads SQVTM; CDR2 reads ANQGSEA. V lost 5 bases, J lost 5 bases, and 17 bases lay in between. The CDR3 totals 14 residues. CDR3 region: CSVLQADLLDTQYF. CDR3 DNA sequence: TGCAGCGTTTTGCAGGCCGACCTGTTAGATACGCAGTATTTT.

V is TRBV18 and J is TRBJ2-3; 8 nucleotides line up with TRBD1. This CDR3 contains 16 residues. V shed 3 bases and J 3 bases; nucleotides not matched to a gene: 8. In germline, CDR1 is KGHSH, CDR2 LQKENI. The DNA of the CDR3 is TGTGCCAGCTCACCCGCGGTCACAGGGGGAACAGATACGCAGTATTTT. This codes for CASSPAVTGGTDTQYF.

The chain links TRBV12-5 to TRBJ2-7, with D hard to call. V shed 2 bases and J shed 2 bases, with 4 bases lying between them. The CDR3 has 12 residues. Germline CDR1 and CDR2: LGHNT and FRNRAP. The CDR3 sequence is CASGLIPYEQYF. The CDR3 DNA follows: TGTGCTAGTGGTTTGATCCCCTACGAGCAGTACTTC.

This clonotype has more than one count but fewer than ten. Here the CDR3 reads CASSQGREIVNEQFF. The CDR3 bases are TGTGCCAGTTCCCAAGGGCGGGAGATTGTCAATGAGCAGTTCTTC. The V and J genes are TRBV19 and TRBJ2-1; 7 bases match TRBD2. Trimming took 8 bases from V and 6 from J; bases not matched to a gene: 13. The CDR3 spans 15 residues. From germline, CDR1 is LNHDA and CDR2 SQIVND (reference sequence).

In this sample, this clonotype turned up many times. The chain is built from TRBV7-9 and TRBJ1-1; 11 positions match TRBD1. The CDR3 is made up of 14 amino acids. Trimming cost V 5 bases and J 4 bases; bases outside gene matches: 3. CDR1 and CDR2 (germline): SEHNR, FQNEAQ (reference sequence). CDR3 loop: CASSPGTGGTEAFF. CDR3 coding DNA: TGTGCCAGCAGCCCAGGGACAGGGGGCACTGAAGCTTTCTTT.

V is TRBV30 and J is TRBJ1-6; tentative D call: TRBD1 (6 bases). The length of the CDR3 is 14 residues. Trimming removed 4 bases from V and 7 bases from J, with 14 bases in between. Germline V gene lookup returns CDR1 GTSNPN and CDR2 SVGIG (reference sequence). CDR3 sequence reads: CAWKGTRYNSPLHF. The CDR3 DNA sequence: TGTGCCTGGAAGGGGACAAGGTACAATTCACCCCTCCACTTT.

Points on this clonotype: A much larger clone differs from this one at a single base, so this may be a read error. This chain uses TRBV5-1 with TRBJ2-1; 7 bases fit TRBD2. CDR3 size: 15 residues. From germline, CDR1 is SGHRS and CDR2 YFSETQ. The V and J ends lost 6 bases and 12 bases, in that order; junction bases with no gene match: 18. The CDR3 bases are TGCGCCAGCATAGCTAGCGGAGGGGAGTACGGTGGGCAGTTCTTC. This sequence encodes CASIASGGEYGGQFF.

This clonotype was seen a few times. The chain joins TRBV20-1 to TRBJ1-1, with a possible D match to TRBD1 (5 bases). The CDR3 is made up of 14 amino acids. The ends were cut back, 1 base at V and 4 bases at J, with 13 bases in the middle. Germline-derived CDR1 and CDR2 are DFQATT and SNEGSKA (reference sequence). CDR3 amino acids: CSARGGTYSTEAFF. DNA of the CDR3: TGCAGTGCTAGAGGGGGGACCTACAGCACTGAAGCTTTCTTT.

This sequence joins TRBV20-1 and TRBJ1-1; 9 bases are a match to TRBD1. There are 14 residues in the CDR3. Germline V gives CDR1 DFQATT, CDR2 SNEGSKA (reference sequence). Losses at the gene ends were 7 bases for V and 0 bases for J; bases not matched to a gene: 6. CDR3 loop: CSVKQGALNTEAFF. The DNA of the CDR3 is TGCAGTGTTAAACAGGGGGCCCTGAACACTGAAGCTTTCTTT.

This chain links TRBV20-1 with TRBJ2-7; 7 bases map to TRBD1. Trimming took 1 base from V and 6 from J; bases not matched to a gene: 21. The CDR3 spans 18 residues. Germline CDR1 and CDR2: DFQATT and SNEGSKA (reference sequence). The CDR3 sequence: CSARGAGTESSQGSEQYF. For the CDR3, the DNA is TGCAGTGCTAGAGGTGCCGGGACAGAGTCCTCCCAGGGGTCCGAGCAGTACTTC.

This clonotype occurred many times. The J gene is TRBJ2-1, the V gene TRBV7-9; D could derive from TRBD1 or TRBD2 (5 bases each). The CDR3 runs to 13 residues. V lost 5 bases, J lost 11 bases, and 16 bases lay in between. Germline V gives CDR1 SEHNR, CDR2 FQNEAQ (reference sequence). The CDR3 sequence: CASSLPGPMQQFF. Written as DNA, the CDR3 is TGTGCCAGCAGCCTACCGGGACCCATGCAGCAGTTCTTC.

There are a few counts of this clonotype. A read error may explain this, as a much larger clone is one base away. The chain combines TRBV29-1 with TRBJ2-5; no reliable D call. The assigned J gene may be wrong: the sequence end matches TRBJ2-7 better. This CDR3 is 13 amino acids long. Germline V gene sequence: CDR1 SQVTM, CDR2 ANQGSEA. CDR3 amino acids: CSVEDSPGREQYF. CDR3 sequence (DNA): TGCAGCGTTGAAGATTCGCCAGGCCGCGAGCAGTACTTC.

The sample holds a few counts of this clonotype. The chain couples TRBV11-2 to TRBJ2-1; D not certain. V lost 5 bases, J lost 8 bases, and 10 bases lay in between. The CDR3 length is 12 residues. CDR1 is SGHAT, CDR2 FQNNGV, per germline. CDR3: CASSALEDEQFF. CDR3 nucleotide sequence: TGTGCCAGCAGCGCCCTTGAGGATGAGCAGTTCTTC. The full variable domain, with the rest looked up from reference TRBV11-2 and TRBJ2-1, is EAGVAQSPRYKIIEKRQSVAFWCNPISGHATLYWYQQILGQGPKLLIQFQNNGVVDDSQLPKDRFSAERLKGVDSTLKIQPAKLEDSAVYLCASSALEDEQFFGPGTRLTVL.

This clonotype was observed a few times. This CDR3 reads CSARSPTVNYGYTF. Here the CDR3 DNA reads TGCAGTGCTAGATCCCCTACAGTTAACTATGGCTACACCTTC. The rearrangement uses TRBV20-1 and TRBJ1-2, with D unclear. This CDR3 region has 14 residues. The germline V gene has CDR1 DFQATT and CDR2 SNEGSKA (reference sequence). Trimming stripped 2 bases from V and 1 base from J, with 11 bases between.

The sample holds a few counts of this clonotype. This rearrangement joins TRBV7-2 to TRBJ1-4, with 8 bases fitting TRBD1. V lost 4 bases and J lost 14; bases outside the gene matches: 12. CDR3 size: 14 residues. From germline, CDR1 is SGHTA and CDR2 FQGNSA. The CDR3 region is CASSYDARQGRLFF. In DNA, the CDR3 is TGTGCCAGCAGCTACGATGCTAGACAGGGGCGGCTGTTTTTT.

For this clonotype: A much bigger clone sits one base away, suggesting this may be a read error. V usage is TRBV5-1 and J usage is TRBJ2-3, with 11 nucleotides matching TRBD2. With 3 bases clipped from V and 4 bases from J, the junction kept 16 bases outside the gene matches. Per germline, CDR1 SGHRS and CDR2 YFSETQ. The CDR3 runs to 19 residues. Written as DNA, the CDR3 is TGCGCCAGCAGCTCGGTGTCGCCTAGCGGGAGGATACGGGCAGATACGCAGTATTTT. Translated: CASSSVSPSGRIRADTQYF. Drawing the rest from reference TRBV5-1 and TRBJ2-3, the complete variable domain is KAGVTQTPRYLIKTRGQQVTLSCSPISGHRSVSWYQQTPGQGLQFLFEYFSETQRNKGNFPGRFSGRQFSNSRSEMNVSTLELGDSALYLCASSSVSPSGRIRADTQYFGPGTRLTVL.

This clonotype has only one observation. Compared with germline, one end of the junction differs, possibly owing to a read error. This chain connects TRBV6-5 to TRBJ2-6, with D maybe TRBD1 (5 bases). The CDR3 sequence is 14 residues long. Germline values: CDR1 MNHEY, CDR2 SVGAGI. Here the CDR3 reads CASTQSSGASVLTF. The CDR3, as DNA: TGTGCCAGCACACAGAGCTCTGGGGCCAGCGTCCTGACTTTC.